These 23 T cell receptor beta chains originate from one sample sequenced in a study of CD8+CD57+ T cells in acquired aplastic anemia. TCR beta VDJ and CDR3 profiles were obtained from a genomic DNA template. From the reads, TCRdb called clonotypes with MiXCR, one entry per CDR3 protein. The sample lists around 400,000 distinct CDR3 sequences, 65% to 80% seen once, with 4% in the top ten. Sequencing was carried out using sorted CD4+, CD8+, or CD8+CD57+ T cells (not recorded which) from PBMCs. The source of these receptors is a human donor in good health, serving as a control.

The chain couples TRBV15 to TRBJ2-3; D possibly corresponds to TRBD2 (5 bases). From germline, CDR1 is LNHNV and CDR2 YYDKDF (reference sequence). Trimming took off 11 bases at V and 0 bases at J, with 18 bases between the two ends. The CDR3 runs 15 residues. In DNA, the CDR3 is TGTGCCGCGCGAGGTGCGGGCCGTAGCACAGATACGCAGTATTTT. It is translated as CAARGAGRSTDTQYF.

The CDR3, as DNA: TGTGCCACCAGTCTTGGACTAGCGGGAGGTGAGCAGTATTTT. This encodes CATSLGLAGGEQYF. The chain joins TRBV7-8 to TRBJ2-3; TRBD2 agrees at 14 bases. CDR1 and CDR2 from the germline V gene are SGHVS and FQNEAQ. The CDR3 sequence is 14 residues long. V lost 10 bases and J lost 11; bases outside the gene matches: 11.

The V gene is TRBV6-6, the J gene TRBJ2-1; D is perhaps TRBD1 (6 bases). The CDR3 consists of 12 residues. Germline assignment: CDR1 MNHNY and CDR2 SVGAGI (reference sequence). The germline V and J ends were trimmed by 6 bases and 3 bases, with 6 bases remaining between them. The DNA for the CDR3 is TGTGCCAGCAGGACAGGCTACAATGAGCAGTTCTTC. Translating gives CASRTGYNEQFF.

This clonotype was recorded a few times. The chain recombines TRBV20-1 with TRBJ1-6, with 7 bases aligning to TRBD1. The CDR3 totals 14 residues. V gave up 4 bases and J gave up 6 bases; unmatched junction bases: 6. Per the germline V gene, CDR1 is DFQATT and CDR2 is SNEGSKA (reference sequence). Here the CDR3 reads CSAMAPGGNSPLHF. The DNA for the CDR3 is TGCAGTGCTATGGCCCCAGGGGGTAATTCACCCCTCCACTTT.

A word on this clonotype: The junction differs from germline at one of its ends, possibly a read error. V gene TRBV7-9 combines with J gene TRBJ1-6, with D unclear. CDR3 length: 14 residues. Per germline, CDR1 SEHNR and CDR2 FQNEAQ (reference sequence). The DNA of the CDR3 is TGTGCCAGCAGCTTTGGCGCGCGGAATTCCCCCTTCAACTTT. This gives the protein CASSFGARNSPFNF. Using reference TRBV7-9 and TRBJ1-6 for the parts outside the CDR3, the full variable domain is DTGVSQNPRHKITKRGQNVTFRCDPISEHNRLYWYRQTLGQGPEFLTYFQNEAQLEKSRLLSDRFSAERPKGSFSTLEIQRTEQGDSAMYLCASSFGARNSPFNFGNGTRLTVT.

This chain connects TRBV5-5 to TRBJ2-7; 7 nucleotides agree with TRBD2. Trimming removed 4 bases from V and 1 base from J; junction bases left unmatched: 8. Germline V CDR1 and CDR2: SGHKS, YYEKEE (reference sequence). The CDR3 covers 15 residues. CDR3 sequence: CASSQNSSGSYEQYF. The CDR3 DNA reads TGTGCCAGCAGCCAAAACTCTAGCGGATCCTACGAGCAGTACTTC.

This rearrangement joins TRBV13 to TRBJ1-5, with D unresolved. Germline V gives CDR1 PRHDT, CDR2 FYEKMQ (reference sequence). V was pared by 10 bases and J by 0 bases, with 10 bases between. The CDR3 has 13 amino acids. The CDR3: CAISDASNQPQHF. CDR3 nucleotides: TGTGCCATCAGTGATGCTAGCAATCAGCCCCAGCATTTT.

This CDR3 is CASSIDPGDRALHF. As DNA, the CDR3 is TGTGCCAGCAGCATAGACCCAGGGGACAGGGCCCTCCACTTT. The chain couples TRBV7-2 to TRBJ1-6; 9 bases are a match to TRBD1. The CDR3 has 14 amino acids. CDR1 SGHTA and CDR2 FQGNSA come from the germline V gene. Trimming removed 5 bases from V and 14 bases from J; junction bases left unmatched: 10.

As regards this clonotype: One end of the junction does not line up with germline, which may come from a read error. This chain links TRBV7-3 with TRBJ1-3; the D is unclear. Germline CDR1 SGHTA, CDR2 FQGTGA. The CDR3 is 13 amino acids. The CDR3: CASSQAHQDTIYF. In nucleotides, the CDR3 is TGCGCCAGCAGCCAGGCACATCAAGACACCATATATTTT.

The genes are TRBV10-3 and TRBJ2-5; D remains unclear. In germline, CDR1 is ENHRY, CDR2 SYGVKD. This CDR3 contains 13 residues. V gave up 7 bases and J gave up 2 bases, with 11 bases separating them. The CDR3 DNA is TGTGCCATCACGGGTGCGTTACAAGAGACCCAGTACTTC. Its translation: CAITGALQETQYF.

This clonotype was observed once. The rearrangement uses TRBV12-3 or TRBV12-4 and TRBJ1-6; D is perhaps TRBD1 (5 bases). V was pared by 3 bases and J by 9 bases, with 15 bases between. The CDR3 has 15 residues. The CDR3 DNA follows: TGTGCCAGCAGTTTGTCCCAGGGCGGTTCTTCACCCCTCCACTTT. Amino acid sequence: CASSLSQGGSSPLHF.

The CDR3 sequence is CASSRAGSGQPQHF. In DNA form, the CDR3 reads TGCGCCAGCAGCCGCGCAGGGTCGGGTCAGCCCCAGCATTTT. The V call is TRBV4-1, the J call TRBJ1-5, with D possibly TRBD1 on 5 matching bases. The V gene lost 4 bases and the J gene lost 6 bases, with 13 bases spanning the gap. The CDR3 contains 14 residues. The germline CDR1 and CDR2 sequences are MGHRA and YSYEKL.

J is TRBJ1-6 and V is TRBV6-5; possibly TRBD1 for D (5 bases). Trimming stripped 5 bases from V and 7 bases from J, with 18 bases between. The CDR3 is 16 amino acids. Germline V lookup: CDR1 MNHEY, CDR2 SVGAGI. The CDR3 region has the DNA TGTGCCAGCAGTGTGCAGGGAGGGTTGGTCAATTCACCCCTCCACTTT. Its protein is CASSVQGGLVNSPLHF.

This chain connects TRBV20-1 to TRBJ1-5; D uncertain. Germline V gives CDR1 DFQATT, CDR2 SNEGSKA (reference sequence). The CDR3 has 13 residues. V was trimmed by 7 bases and J by 4 bases, leaving 14 bases between them. CDR3 loop: CSVKAGLNQPQHF. The CDR3 nucleotides read TGCAGTGTTAAAGCAGGACTGAATCAGCCCCAGCATTTT.

This chain uses TRBV20-1 with TRBJ2-2; 8 bases match TRBD2. V shed 1 base, J shed 6 bases, and the junction held 1 base outside the gene matches. CDR1 and CDR2 (germline): DFQATT, SNEGSKA (reference sequence). This CDR3 comprises 13 residues. CDR3 protein: CSARGRGAGELFF. The CDR3 DNA is TGCAGTGCTAGAGGGCGGGGGGCCGGGGAGCTGTTTTTT.

The V gene is TRBV7-6, the J gene TRBJ2-3, with a tentative D call TRBD1 (6 bases). The CDR3 sequence is 15 residues long. Looked up from germline, CDR1 is SGHVS and CDR2 is FNYEAQ. V was cut by 3 bases and J by 15 bases, with 25 bases left in between. CDR3 in amino acids: CASSFYGTRNAEDYF. The CDR3 nucleotides read TGTGCCAGCAGCTTCTACGGGACACGCAACGCTGAAGATTATTTT.

Ten or more counts support this clonotype. This rearrangement joins TRBV6-1 to TRBJ1-3; D ambiguous. V dropped 3 bases and J dropped 4 bases, with 16 bases sitting between them. Per the germline V gene, CDR1 is MNHNS and CDR2 is SASEGT. The CDR3 is 16 amino acids. The CDR3 reads CASSEDRFARGNTIYF. The CDR3 coding sequence is TGTGCCAGCAGTGAGGACCGTTTCGCGCGAGGAAACACCATATATTTT.

This clonotype has a single count. The chain is built from TRBV5-1 and TRBJ1-3; D ambiguous. V was trimmed by 7 bases and J by 0 bases, leaving 11 bases between them. This CDR3 region has 14 residues. Germline V gene data show CDR1 as SGHRS and CDR2 as YFSETQ. For the CDR3, the DNA is TGCGCCAGCTCCTCGTCAAGCTCTGGAAACACCATATATTTT. This sequence encodes CASSSSSSGNTIYF. The variable domain in full, completed from reference TRBV5-1 and TRBJ1-3, reads KAGVTQTPRYLIKTRGQQVTLSCSPISGHRSVSWYQQTPGQGLQFLFEYFSETQRNKGNFPGRFSGRQFSNSRSEMNVSTLELGDSALYLCASSSSSSGNTIYFGEGSWLTVV.

Worth noting for this clonotype: An end of the junction differs from the germline gene, which may be a read error. The chain carries TRBV5-1 and TRBJ2-5, with D possibly being TRBD2 (6 bases). Germline values: CDR1 SGHRS, CDR2 YFSETQ. The CDR3 covers 15 residues. Written as DNA, the CDR3 is TGTGCCAGCAGCCTGGCTCGGGGGTGGTATGAGACCCAGTACTTC. It is translated as CASSLARGWYETQYF.

With regard to this clonotype: The junction departs from the called germline gene at one end, perhaps through a read error. The chain uses TRBV7-2 and TRBJ1-6; D gene unclear. The CDR3 extends over 14 amino acids. CDR1 and CDR2 (germline): SGHTA, FQGNSA. The CDR3 sequence is CASSVPSNRGYPFF. The CDR3 DNA sequence: TGTGCCAGCAGCGTACCGTCCAACCGTGGCTACCCCTTCTTT.

Of note for this clonotype: Since no conserved phenylalanine or tryptophan closes the CDR3, a read error is the likely cause. No DNA is shown, since the ends of the CDR3 on it are uncertain; the CDR3 is the one TCRdb lists. The chain employs TRBV7-9 and TRBJ2-1; the D call of TRBD2 is as the table states it, not checked on the DNA. Germline CDR1 SEHNR, CDR2 FQNEAQ (reference sequence). The CDR3 extends over 13 residues, inclusive of both ends. CDR3 sequence: CASSKEATRDTQY.

A few counts support this clonotype. This may be a read error: a much more frequent sequence differs by one nucleotide. CDR3 sequence (DNA): TGTGCCAGCAGCTTGGACGTGAGCACTGAAGCTTTCTTT. Its translation: CASSLDVSTEAFF. This rearrangement joins TRBV5-5 to TRBJ1-1, with unresolved D. With 0 bases removed from V and 4 bases from J, the gap between germline ends came to 7 bases. Germline CDR1 is SGHKS and CDR2 is YYEKEE (reference sequence). This CDR3 is built from 13 residues.

The V and J genes are TRBV7-9 and TRBJ1-2; 9 nucleotides agree with TRBD1. Unmatched junction bases numbered 13, after V lost 1 base and J lost 10 bases. The CDR3 covers 16 residues. Per the germline V gene, CDR1 is SEHNR and CDR2 is FQNEAQ (reference sequence). The CDR3, as DNA: TGTGCCAGCAGCTTAGGACAGGGGGTTCTGCGATCACCCTACACCTTC. It specifies CASSLGQGVLRSPYTF.